The 3 T cell receptor beta chains presented below share a single source sample, sequenced in a study of identical twins. MiXCR, run by TCRdb on the 5' RACE reads, gives a single entry per CDR3 protein. This table has 650,000 to 800,000 distinct CDR3 sequences, under 9% appearing once. These data are also associated with another study on yellow fever vaccine responses in identical twins.

The sample taken for sequencing was PBMCs. These receptors came from a woman younger than 30 in good health.

This rearrangement joins TRBV2 to TRBJ2-7; D gene unclear. Trimming stripped 6 bases from V and 4 bases from J, with 13 bases between. The CDR3 sequence is 13 residues long. Germline V CDR1 and CDR2: SNHLY, FYNNEI. The CDR3 here is CASSVPRRYEQYF. In nucleotides, the CDR3 is TGTGCCAGCAGCGTCCCCCGACGGTACGAGCAGTACTTC. The full variable domain, its missing parts supplied by reference TRBV2 and TRBJ2-7, is EPEVTQTPSHQVTQMGQEVILRCVPISNHLYFYWYRQILGQKVEFLVSFYNNEISEKSEIFDDQFSVERPDGSNFTLKIRSTKLEDSAMYFCASSVPRRYEQYFGPGTRLTVT.

There are many counts of this clonotype. The chain couples TRBV7-3 to TRBJ1-2; D is unclear. CDR1 is SGHTA and CDR2 is FQGTGA in the germline V gene. CDR3 length: 17 residues. Deletions cut 4 bases from V and 1 base from J, with 19 bases between. The CDR3 reads CASSSTPGPPNNYGYTF. CDR3 nucleotide sequence: TGTGCCAGCAGCTCTACCCCCGGGCCACCTAATAACTATGGCTACACCTTC.

V usage is TRBV9 and J usage is TRBJ1-1; D possibly corresponds to TRBD1 (5 bases). This CDR3 spans 14 amino acids. Deletions cut 2 bases from V and 1 base from J, with 9 bases between. Germline-derived CDR1 and CDR2 are SGDLS and YYNGEE. The CDR3 DNA sequence: TGTGCCAGCAGCGTCAATACAGGGAACACTGAAGCTTTCTTT. Its translation is CASSVNTGNTEAFF.